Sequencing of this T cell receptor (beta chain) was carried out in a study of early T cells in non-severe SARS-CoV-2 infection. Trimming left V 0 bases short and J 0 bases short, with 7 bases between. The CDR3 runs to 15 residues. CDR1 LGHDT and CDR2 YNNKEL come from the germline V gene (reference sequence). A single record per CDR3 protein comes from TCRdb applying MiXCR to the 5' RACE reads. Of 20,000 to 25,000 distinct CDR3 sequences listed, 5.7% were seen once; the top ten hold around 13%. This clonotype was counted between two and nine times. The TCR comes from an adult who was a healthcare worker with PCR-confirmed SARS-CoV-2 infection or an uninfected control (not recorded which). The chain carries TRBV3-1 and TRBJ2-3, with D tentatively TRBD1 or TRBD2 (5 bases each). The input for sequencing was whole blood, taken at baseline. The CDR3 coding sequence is TGTGCCAGCAGCCAAGAGGGGGATAGCACAGATACGCAGTATTTT. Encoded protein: CASSQEGDSTDTQYF.